This T cell receptor (beta chain) was observed in a study of neurological immune-mediated disorders. TCRdb passed the 5' RACE reads through MiXCR, listing each CDR3 protein once. The table records around 27,000 distinct CDR3 sequences, around 14% of them present only once. This clonotype has a count of ten or more. The CDR3 length is 18 residues. Germline V gene lookup returns CDR1 MNHEY and CDR2 SVGEGT. After removal of 2 bases from V and 3 bases from J, the junction contained 14 bases not matched to a gene. The chain recombines TRBV6-2 or TRBV6-3 with TRBJ1-1; TRBD1 matches at 8 bases. This receptor was identified in a man aged 70 or older in good health. The sample comprised PBMCs. CDR3 bases: TGTGCCAGCAGTTACCCACTCACGACAGGGGAGAGGGACACTGAAGCTTTCTTT. It is translated as CASSYPLTTGERDTEAFF.